This T cell receptor (beta chain) emerged from a study of blood T cells in healthy people across ages. The V gene's germline CDR1 is SGHAT and CDR2 FQNNGV. V gave up 1 base and J gave up 2 bases; unmatched junction bases: 3. This CDR3 has 15 residues. This clonotype came up once. Together with a sample-barcoded 5' primer, a J-beta primer mix was included in a second PCR lasting roughly 6 to 12 cycles. Each cDNA molecule received a tag from a template-switch adaptor that had 12 random nucleotides. TCRdb itself ran the 5' RACE reads through MiXCR, one entry per CDR3 protein. The top ten clones hold approximately 10% of a sample with approximately 1.5 million distinct CDR3 sequences, roughly 32% of them seen once. Healthy Caucasians from Russia aged roughly 6 to 95 served as donors.

Sequenced material: blood. This TCR came from a woman aged 25 to 39 in good health. The V call is TRBV11-2, the J call TRBJ2-7, with TRBD2 matching over 9 bases. CDR3 in DNA: TGTGCCAGCAGCTTAGGACTAGCGGTACCCTACGAGCAGTACTTC. Its translation: CASSLGLAVPYEQYF.